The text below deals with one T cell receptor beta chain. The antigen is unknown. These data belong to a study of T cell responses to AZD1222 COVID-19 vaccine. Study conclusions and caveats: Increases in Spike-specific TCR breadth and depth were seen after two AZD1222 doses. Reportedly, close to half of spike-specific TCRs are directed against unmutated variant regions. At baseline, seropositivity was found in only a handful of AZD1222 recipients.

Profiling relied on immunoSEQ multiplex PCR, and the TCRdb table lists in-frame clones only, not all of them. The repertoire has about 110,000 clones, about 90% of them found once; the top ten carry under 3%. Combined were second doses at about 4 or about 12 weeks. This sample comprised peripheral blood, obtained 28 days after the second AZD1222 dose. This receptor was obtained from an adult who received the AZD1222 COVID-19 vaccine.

The DNA for the CDR3 is TGTGCCAGCAGTCAAATAGATAATTCACCCCTCCACTTT. Translation gives CASSQIDNSPLHF. The chain couples TRBV6-6 to TRBJ1-6, with D unclear. CDR3 length equals 13 residues. Trimming pared 5 bases from V and 5 bases from J, leaving 7 bases between. CDR1 and CDR2 from the germline V gene are MNHNY and SVGAGI (reference sequence).